The rows below give T cell receptor beta chains drawn from one sample of a study of cytomegalovirus exposure and HLA in healthy donors. Clones were read by immunoSEQ multiplex PCR, and TCRdb kept only the in-frame ones, dropping some. The repertoire table contains about 67,000 clones. Sequenced material: PBMCs. These receptor sequences come from a woman aged 40 to 50 in good health and CMV-seropositive. Each CDR3 is given with its conserved first and last residue. D genes are given only for firm matches.

j_call: TRBJ1-5; d_call: TRBD1; v_call: TRBV28; cdr3_aa: CASRRRTGHQPQHF; cdr3_nt: TGTGCCAGCAGACGCCGGACAGGCCATCAGCCCCAGCATTTT
j_call: TRBJ2-5; d_call: TRBD1; v_call: TRBV5-1; cdr3_aa: CASTRGGQAYQETQYF; cdr3_nt: TGCGCCAGCACCCGAGGGGGACAGGCGTACCAAGAGACCCAGTACTTC
j_call: TRBJ2-6; d_call: -; v_call: TRBV5-4; cdr3_aa: CASSLGTSGANVLTF; cdr3_nt: TGTGCCAGCAGCTTGGGGACTTCTGGGGCCAACGTCCTGACTTTC
j_call: TRBJ2-7; d_call: TRBD2; v_call: TRBV7-3; cdr3_aa: CASSSGTINDEQYF; cdr3_nt: TGTGCCAGCAGCTCCGGGACTATTAATGACGAGCAGTACTTC
j_call: TRBJ1-5; d_call: TRBD1; v_call: TRBV6-5; cdr3_aa: CASSTRDRGLQPQHF; cdr3_nt: TGTGCCAGCAGCACCCGGGACAGGGGGCTTCAGCCCCAGCATTTT
j_call: TRBJ2-7; d_call: -; v_call: TRBV19; cdr3_aa: CASSIRTSSYEQYF; cdr3_nt: TGTGCCAGTAGTATCCGTACGAGCTCCTACGAGCAGTACTTC
j_call: TRBJ1-6; d_call: TRBD1; v_call: TRBV18; cdr3_aa: CASSTGSSYNSPLHF; cdr3_nt: TGTGCCAGCTCGACAGGGAGCTCCTATAATTCACCCCTCCACTTT
j_call: TRBJ2-3; d_call: -; v_call: TRBV30; cdr3_aa: CAWSVLKVVPIRGTDTQYF; cdr3_nt: TGTGCCTGGAGTGTACTAAAGGTCGTCCCTATCCGGGGCACAGATACGCAGTATTTT
j_call: TRBJ2-1; d_call: TRBD2; v_call: TRBV6-4; cdr3_aa: CATSFSAGYAYNEQFF; cdr3_nt: TGTGCCACCTCCTTCTCAGCGGGGTACGCCTACAATGAGCAGTTCTTC
j_call: TRBJ2-3; d_call: -; v_call: TRBV7-3; cdr3_aa: CASRPQSGVRDTQYF; cdr3_nt: TGTGCCAGCAGACCTCAGTCGGGAGTCAGAGATACGCAGTATTTT
j_call: TRBJ2-7; d_call: -; v_call: TRBV7-9; cdr3_aa: CASSLILSYEQYF; cdr3_nt: TGTGCCAGCAGCTTAATCCTAAGCTACGAGCAGTACTTC
j_call: TRBJ2-4; d_call: TRBD1; v_call: TRBV7-2; cdr3_aa: CASSRQWTGKNIQYF; cdr3_nt: TGTGCCAGCAGCCGTCAGTGGACAGGGAAAAACATTCAGTACTTC
j_call: TRBJ1-5; d_call: TRBD1; v_call: TRBV4-1; cdr3_aa: CASSQMTGWNQPQHF; cdr3_nt: TGCGCCAGCAGCCAGATGACAGGGTGGAATCAGCCCCAGCATTTT
j_call: TRBJ1-2; d_call: TRBD1; v_call: TRBV6-5; cdr3_aa: CASSKRGRDGYTF; cdr3_nt: TGTGCCAGCAGCAAAAGGGGGCGAGATGGCTACACCTTC
j_call: TRBJ2-2; d_call: TRBD2; v_call: TRBV5-1; cdr3_aa: CASSLSAGVGTGELFF; cdr3_nt: TGCGCCAGCAGCTTGTCCGCGGGGGTGGGCACCGGGGAGCTGTTTTTT
j_call: TRBJ1-1; d_call: -; v_call: TRBV5-1; cdr3_aa: CASSLGALNTEAFF; cdr3_nt: TGCGCCAGCAGCTTGGGGGCTCTGAACACTGAAGCTTTCTTT
j_call: TRBJ2-6; d_call: -; v_call: TRBV6-4; cdr3_aa: CASSEASSHSGANVLTF; cdr3_nt: TGTGCCAGCAGTGAGGCCAGTTCTCACTCTGGGGCCAACGTCCTGACTTTC
j_call: TRBJ2-7; d_call: -; v_call: TRBV4-3; cdr3_aa: CASSQEIEYEQYF; cdr3_nt: TGCGCCAGCAGCCAAGAGATAGAGTACGAGCAGTACTTC
j_call: TRBJ1-5; d_call: -; v_call: TRBV28; cdr3_aa: CASSLTEHSNQPQHF; cdr3_nt: TGTGCCAGCAGTTTGACTGAGCATAGCAATCAGCCCCAGCATTTT
j_call: TRBJ1-1; d_call: -; v_call: TRBV2; cdr3_aa: CASSEAIFLRVRGNTEAFF; cdr3_nt: TGTGCCAGCAGTGAAGCTATTTTCCTACGGGTCAGGGGAAATACTGAAGCTTTCTTT
j_call: TRBJ2-1; d_call: -; v_call: TRBV6-4; cdr3_aa: CASSAQEGSGNNEQFF; cdr3_nt: TGTGCCAGCAGTGCCCAGGAGGGATCGGGAAACAATGAGCAGTTCTTC
j_call: TRBJ2-5; d_call: TRBD2; v_call: TRBV4-1; cdr3_aa: CASSQEQREGPPQYF; cdr3_nt: TGCGCCAGCAGCCAAGAGCAGCGGGAGGGCCCTCCCCAGTACTTC
j_call: TRBJ2-1; d_call: TRBD2; v_call: TRBV5-1; cdr3_aa: CASRWAGDSEQFF; cdr3_nt: TGCGCCAGCAGGTGGGCGGGAGACAGTGAGCAGTTCTTC
j_call: TRBJ1-1; d_call: -; v_call: TRBV5-6; cdr3_aa: CASSLFFSEAFF; cdr3_nt: TGTGCCAGCAGCTTGTTCTTCAGTGAAGCTTTCTTT
j_call: TRBJ2-7; d_call: TRBD2; v_call: TRBV18; cdr3_aa: CASSPLTRGGFLAGADYEQYF; cdr3_nt: TGTGCCAGCTCACCACTGACAAGGGGCGGTTTTTTAGCGGGGGCCGACTACGAGCAGTACTTC
j_call: TRBJ1-3; d_call: -; v_call: TRBV6-1; cdr3_aa: CASSEIRTPTQGRGNTIYF; cdr3_nt: TGTGCCAGCAGTGAAATCCGAACCCCAACTCAGGGTAGAGGAAACACCATATATTTT
j_call: TRBJ2-7; d_call: TRBD1; v_call: TRBV29-1; cdr3_aa: CSVVGGQGVDEQYF; cdr3_nt: TGCAGCGTCGTTGGGGGACAGGGGGTTGACGAGCAGTACTTC
j_call: TRBJ2-2; d_call: TRBD2; v_call: TRBV2; cdr3_aa: CASRGTSGKNTGELFF; cdr3_nt: TGTGCCAGCAGGGGGACTAGCGGGAAAAACACCGGGGAGCTGTTTTTT
j_call: TRBJ2-3; d_call: -; v_call: TRBV7-6; cdr3_aa: CASSLVGSADTQYF; cdr3_nt: TGTGCCAGCAGCTTAGTAGGGAGTGCAGATACGCAGTATTTT
j_call: TRBJ2-7; d_call: -; v_call: TRBV5-1; cdr3_aa: CASSLGELGAGEQYF; cdr3_nt: TGCGCCAGCAGCTTGGGAGAGCTGGGGGCCGGCGAGCAGTACTTC
j_call: TRBJ2-6; d_call: TRBD1; v_call: TRBV5-4; cdr3_aa: CATRDRRSSGANVLTF; cdr3_nt: TGTGCCACTAGGGACAGGCGATCCTCTGGGGCCAACGTCCTGACTTTC
j_call: TRBJ2-1; d_call: -; v_call: TRBV7-3; cdr3_aa: CASSLGTSNEQFF; cdr3_nt: TGTGCCAGCAGCCTGGGGACTTCCAATGAGCAGTTCTTC
j_call: TRBJ2-1; d_call: -; v_call: TRBV7-6; cdr3_aa: CASSSPFQAMYNEQFF; cdr3_nt: TGTGCCAGCAGCTCCCCATTTCAGGCGATGTACAATGAGCAGTTCTTC
j_call: TRBJ2-2; d_call: -; v_call: TRBV11-3; cdr3_aa: CASSLTGELFF; cdr3_nt: TGTGCCAGCAGCCTCACCGGGGAGCTGTTTTTT
j_call: TRBJ2-4; d_call: TRBD1; v_call: TRBV4-3; cdr3_aa: CASSPIAWPGQGALVTKNIQYF; cdr3_nt: TGCGCCAGCAGCCCCATAGCGTGGCCGGGACAGGGGGCGCTTGTAACCAAAAACATTCAGTACTTC
j_call: TRBJ2-4; d_call: TRBD1; v_call: TRBV29-1; cdr3_aa: CSVGTGGAKNIQYF; cdr3_nt: TGCAGCGTTGGGACAGGAGGCGCCAAAAACATTCAGTACTTC
j_call: TRBJ2-6; d_call: -; v_call: TRBV6-5; cdr3_aa: CASSYRGSGANVLTF; cdr3_nt: TGTGCCAGCAGTTACAGGGGCTCTGGGGCCAACGTCCTGACTTTC
j_call: TRBJ2-3; d_call: TRBD1; v_call: TRBV28; cdr3_aa: CASSGDRGLGTDTQYF; cdr3_nt: TGTGCCAGCAGCGGCGACAGGGGGTTGGGCACAGATACGCAGTATTTT
j_call: TRBJ2-7; d_call: -; v_call: TRBV7-3; cdr3_aa: CASSPGPRLESYF; cdr3_nt: TGTGCCAGCAGCCCCGGGCCTCGACTAGAATCGTACTTC
j_call: TRBJ1-6; d_call: -; v_call: TRBV11-1; cdr3_aa: CASSSDSYNSPLHF; cdr3_nt: TGTGCCAGCAGCTCGGACAGCTATAATTCACCCCTCCACTTT
j_call: TRBJ2-7; d_call: -; v_call: TRBV20-1; cdr3_aa: CSAIPYEQYF; cdr3_nt: TGCAGTGCCATTCCCTACGAGCAGTACTTC
j_call: TRBJ1-6; d_call: TRBD1; v_call: TRBV6-5; cdr3_aa: CASREGQVPGPLHF; cdr3_nt: TGTGCCAGCAGGGAAGGACAGGTACCCGGGCCCCTCCACTTT
j_call: TRBJ1-5; d_call: TRBD1; v_call: TRBV6-1; cdr3_aa: CASSSGQGRQPQHF; cdr3_nt: TGTGCCAGCAGTTCCGGACAGGGTCGACAGCCCCAGCATTTT
j_call: TRBJ1-5; d_call: -; v_call: TRBV27; cdr3_aa: CASSGGRSNQPQHF; cdr3_nt: TGTGCCAGCAGTGGGGGCAGGAGCAATCAGCCCCAGCATTTT
j_call: TRBJ2-5; d_call: TRBD2; v_call: TRBV29-1; cdr3_aa: CSVYDMARGETQYF; cdr3_nt: TGCAGCGTTTATGATATGGCGCGGGGGGAGACCCAGTACTTC
j_call: TRBJ2-1; d_call: -; v_call: TRBV7-8; cdr3_aa: CASSFPKGPKTNNEQFF; cdr3_nt: TGTGCCAGCAGCTTCCCCAAAGGGCCGAAGACTAACAATGAGCAGTTCTTC